These 11 T cell receptor beta chains came from one sample sequenced in a study of OX40 agonist ivuxolimab in advanced cancers. Using immunoSEQ multiplex PCR, the repertoire was profiled, and TCRdb retains in-frame clones only, with some absent. The data show nearly 50,000 clones, around 90% seen once. The sequencing here drew on CD4+ or CD8+ T cells sorted from blood, taken in a trial of the OX40 agonist ivuxolimab. These receptors all stem from an adult with an advanced solid tumor such as melanoma, head and neck, liver or kidney cancer.

This clone was observed once. V gene TRBV5-1 combines with J gene TRBJ2-2; 7 nucleotides line up with TRBD2. The ends lost 4 bases at V and 2 bases at J; junction bases unmatched: 5. The germline gives CDR1 SGHRS, CDR2 YFSETQ. CDR3 length: 15 residues. The CDR3 protein is CASSDSGANTGELFF. The CDR3 DNA sequence: TGCGCCAGCAGCGACAGCGGGGCTAACACCGGGGAGCTGTTTTTT.

This clone appeared once. In DNA form, the CDR3 reads TGTGCCAGCACCCTTGGACTAGCGGGGTCCAATGAGCAGTTCTTC. Amino acid sequence: CASTLGLAGSNEQFF. V gene TRBV27 combines with J gene TRBJ2-1; 12 bases fit TRBD2. The CDR3 extends over 15 amino acids. V dropped 7 bases and J dropped 6; count of bases not matched to a gene: 7. The germline gives CDR1 MNHEY, CDR2 SMNVEV (reference sequence).

The chain uses TRBV9 and TRBJ1-6; 10 bases match TRBD1. Per the germline V gene, CDR1 is SGDLS and CDR2 is YYNGEE. The V and J ends lost 4 bases and 7 bases, in that order; junction bases with no gene match: 5. The CDR3 sequence is 15 residues long. The CDR3 nucleotides are TGTGCCAGCAGCATGACAGGGGGCCTGAATTCACCCCTCCACTTT. Protein sequence: CASSMTGGLNSPLHF.

The chain joins TRBV28 to TRBJ2-7; TRBD1 aligns across 11 bases. The CDR3 totals 14 residues. The trim removed 4 bases at V and 9 bases at J, leaving 8 bases unmatched. Per germline, CDR1 MDHEN and CDR2 SYDVKM. The CDR3: CASSSGTGGGGQYF. The CDR3 nucleotides read TGTGCCAGCAGTTCCGGGACAGGGGGAGGAGGGCAGTACTTC.

The chain joins TRBV9 to TRBJ2-3; D possibly corresponds to TRBD1 (6 bases). The length of the CDR3 is 15 residues. Germline CDR1 reads SGDLS; CDR2 reads YYNGEE. Trimming left V 5 bases short and J 1 base short, with 14 bases between. CDR3 sequence reads: CASRPYRAGTDTQYF. CDR3 nucleotides: TGTGCCAGCAGACCATACAGGGCGGGCACAGATACGCAGTATTTT. Full variable domain (missing parts from reference TRBV9 and TRBJ2-3): DSGVTQTPKHLITATGQRVTLRCSPRSGDLSVYWYQQSLDQGLQFLIQYYNGEERAKGNILERFSAQQFPDLHSELNLSSLELGDSALYFCASRPYRAGTDTQYFGPGTRLTVL.

The chain employs TRBV2 and TRBJ2-7; D may be TRBD1 or TRBD2 (5 bases each). The germline V and J ends were trimmed by 4 bases and 3 bases, with 16 bases remaining between them. CDR1 SNHLY and CDR2 FYNNEI come from the germline V gene. This CDR3 comprises 15 residues. As DNA, the CDR3 is TGTGCCAGCAGTGGAGAAGGGGACGGAAACTACGAGCAGTACTTC. This translates into CASSGEGDGNYEQYF.

This clone has a handful of counts. CDR3 sequence: CASSYGGYTF. The CDR3 bases are TGTGCCAGCAGTTACGGGGGCTACACCTTC. The J gene is TRBJ1-2, the V gene TRBV6-5; D is uncertain. The CDR3 consists of 10 residues. CDR1 and CDR2 (germline): MNHEY, SVGAGI. V was shortened by 2 bases and J by 8 bases, with 3 bases between the two germline ends.

The chain carries TRBV4-1 and TRBJ1-5; no firm D call. The CDR3 length is 15 residues. The germline V gene encodes CDR1 MGHRA and CDR2 YSYEKL. The V and J ends lost 4 bases and 4 bases respectively, with 14 bases between them. The CDR3 bases are TGCGCCAGCAGCCCGAGTTCGGATGGGAATCAGCCCCAGCATTTT. Translating gives CASSPSSDGNQPQHF.

V and J are TRBV7-6 and TRBJ2-2; D unclear. The germline V gene has CDR1 SGHVS and CDR2 FNYEAQ. The CDR3 loop spans 14 amino acids. Trimming stripped 4 bases from V and 3 bases from J, with 9 bases between. This CDR3 is CASSSDSDTGELFF. The CDR3 nucleotides read TGTGCCAGCAGCTCTGACTCGGACACCGGGGAGCTGTTTTTT. Looking up the rest from reference TRBV7-6 and TRBJ2-2 gives the full variable domain: GAGVSQSPRYKVTKRGQDVALRCDPISGHVSLYWYRQALGQGPEFLTYFNYEAQQDKSGLPNDRFSAERPEGSISTLTIQRTEQRDSAMYRCASSSDSDTGELFFGEGSRLTVL.

The gene calls are TRBV4-3 and TRBJ1-6; D is undetermined. Germline lookup yields CDR1 LGHNA and CDR2 YSLEER. Deletions cut 1 base from V and 5 bases from J, with 9 bases between. CDR3 length: 15 residues. CDR3 bases: TGCGCCAGCAGCCAAGTTCCGGGGAATAATTCACCCCTCCACTTT. Protein: CASSQVPGNNSPLHF.

The chain employs TRBV5-5 and TRBJ1-2, with D perhaps TRBD1 (6 bases). The CDR3 contains 14 residues. Germline lookup yields CDR1 SGHKS and CDR2 YYEKEE (reference sequence). Trimming left V 0 bases short and J 0 bases short, with 6 bases between. The CDR3 sequence is CASSLGDTNYGYTF. CDR3 bases: TGTGCCAGCAGCTTGGGGGACACTAACTATGGCTACACCTTC.